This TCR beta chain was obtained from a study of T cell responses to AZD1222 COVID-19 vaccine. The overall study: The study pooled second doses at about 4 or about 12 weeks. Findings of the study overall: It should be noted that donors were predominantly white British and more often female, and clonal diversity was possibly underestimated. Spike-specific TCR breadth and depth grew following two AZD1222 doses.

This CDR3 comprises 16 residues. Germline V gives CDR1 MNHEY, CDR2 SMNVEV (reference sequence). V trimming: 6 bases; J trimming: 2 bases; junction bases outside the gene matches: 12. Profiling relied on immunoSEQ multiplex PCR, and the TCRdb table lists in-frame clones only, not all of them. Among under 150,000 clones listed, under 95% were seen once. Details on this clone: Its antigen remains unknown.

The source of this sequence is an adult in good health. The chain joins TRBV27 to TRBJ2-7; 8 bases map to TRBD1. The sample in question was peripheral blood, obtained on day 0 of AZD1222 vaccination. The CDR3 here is CASSSPRTGKTYEQYF. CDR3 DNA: TGTGCCAGCAGCTCCCCCCGGACAGGGAAGACCTACGAGCAGTACTTC.